This T cell receptor (beta chain) was profiled in a study of CD8 T cells in ankylosing spondylitis. Study-wide results and caveats: Matched ankylosing spondylitis synovial fluid reportedly contained a significantly enriched population of disease-linked clones.

In its sample, this clonotype was seen a few times. As yet, its antigen is unknown. Trimming stripped 1 base from V and 6 bases from J, with 23 bases between. There are 18 residues in the CDR3. Germline-derived CDR1 and CDR2 are SGHAT and FQDESV (reference sequence). Libraries for TCR beta were made by quantitative 5'-RACE with molecular barcodes. TCRdb passed the 5' RACE reads through MiXCR, listing each CDR3 protein once. The table shows some 200,000 distinct CDR3 sequences, with over 10% occurring only once. Source material: blood, either unsorted or a sorted T cell fraction (not recorded which). The sequence was obtained from a male donor with ankylosing spondylitis or in good health (not recorded which). The J gene is TRBJ2-3, the V gene TRBV11-1, with D perhaps being TRBD1 or TRBD2 (6 bases each). This CDR3 is CASSLVGTLARGADTQYF. The DNA of the CDR3 is TGTGCCAGCAGCTTAGTAGGGACACTAGCAAGAGGCGCGGATACGCAGTATTTT.